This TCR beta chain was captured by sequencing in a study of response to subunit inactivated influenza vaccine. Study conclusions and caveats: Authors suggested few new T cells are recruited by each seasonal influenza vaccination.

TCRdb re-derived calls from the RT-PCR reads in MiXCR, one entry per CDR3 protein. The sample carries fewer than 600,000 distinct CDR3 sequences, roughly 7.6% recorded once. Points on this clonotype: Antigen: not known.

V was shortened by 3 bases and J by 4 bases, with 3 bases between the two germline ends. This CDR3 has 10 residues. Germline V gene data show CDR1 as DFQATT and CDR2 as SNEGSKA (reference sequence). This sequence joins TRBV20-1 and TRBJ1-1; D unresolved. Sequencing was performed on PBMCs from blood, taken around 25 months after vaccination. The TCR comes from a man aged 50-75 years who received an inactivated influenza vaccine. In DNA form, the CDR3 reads TGCAGTGCTAGTTCCACTGAAGCTTTCTTT. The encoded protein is CSASSTEAFF.